This is a list of T cell receptor beta chains from one sample in a study of blood T cells in healthy people across ages. One entry per CDR3 protein, called by TCRdb with MiXCR from the 5' RACE reads. The data show 800,000 to 950,000 distinct CDR3 sequences, 25% to 30% seen once. These data are also associated with another study on T cells of mothers and their children.

Material for sequencing was blood. All receptors come from a woman aged 40 to 55 in good health. Both conserved end residues are part of each CDR3. D genes are given only for firm matches. Clone size is stated in some rows and not others, as once, few, many or a class when expanded.

V	D	size	J	CDR3	DNA
TRBV28	.	.	TRBJ2-1	CAGRPAGAPDIEQFF	TGTGCCGGCAGACCGGCGGGGGCCCCGGACATTGAACAGTTCTTC
TRBV6-5	.	few	TRBJ1-2	CASSYSTDYGYTF	TGTGCCAGCAGTTACTCGACAGACTATGGCTACACCTTC
TRBV27	.	.	TRBJ2-5	CASSLRRGTPQQTQYF	TGTGCCAGCAGTTTACGGAGGGGGACTCCTCAGCAGACCCAGTACTTC
TRBV7-3	.	many	TRBJ2-5	CASSFGPRGETQYF	TGTGCCAGCAGCTTCGGACCAAGAGGAGAGACCCAGTACTTC
TRBV20-1	TRBD2	.	TRBJ2-7	CSSGLAGASSYEQYF	TGCAGTTCGGGGCTAGCGGGGGCAAGCTCCTACGAGCAGTACTTC
TRBV12-3/TRBV12-4	TRBD1	few	TRBJ2-1	CASSIQGNNEQFF	TGTGCCAGCAGTATACAGGGGAACAATGAGCAGTTCTTC
TRBV6-5	.	many	TRBJ2-7	CASSSKDSTEGYEQYF	TGTGCCAGCAGTTCCAAGGATTCGACAGAAGGCTACGAGCAGTACTTC
TRBV30	.	.	TRBJ1-1	CARSRARGGTEAFF	TGTGCCCGGAGCAGGGCGCGGGGAGGCACTGAAGCTTTCTTT
TRBV28	.	many	TRBJ2-7	CASLPQAVSYEQYF	TGTGCCAGCCTACCCCAGGCAGTCTCCTACGAGCAGTACTTC
TRBV7-3	.	.	TRBJ2-7	CASSPNGGAFDEQYF	TGTGCCAGCAGCCCTAATGGGGGGGCGTTCGACGAGCAGTACTTC
TRBV4-1	TRBD1	few	TRBJ2-7	CASSQDHAPGQVLTYEQYF	TGCGCCAGCAGCCAAGATCATGCCCCGGGACAGGTACTTACCTACGAGCAGTACTTC
TRBV20-1	.	.	TRBJ2-2	CSARDLKGSTGELFF	TGCAGTGCTAGAGATTTAAAGGGATCCACCGGGGAGCTGTTTTTT
TRBV6-5	.	many	TRBJ2-4	CASSLGPSPKNIQYF	TGTGCCAGCAGTTTAGGACCGTCTCCGAAAAACATTCAGTACTTC
TRBV2	.	.	TRBJ1-5	CASRGPGNQPQHF	TGTGCCAGCAGGGGTCCGGGGAATCAGCCCCAGCATTTT
TRBV25-1	.	.	TRBJ1-2	CASSESRSRGYTF	TGTGCCAGCAGTGAATCGAGGAGTCGTGGCTACACCTTC
TRBV6-6	.	.	TRBJ2-1	CASTQSPGYNEQFF	TGTGCCAGCACTCAGAGCCCGGGTTACAATGAGCAGTTCTTC
TRBV3-1	TRBD1	.	TRBJ1-2	CASSRGQGGNYGYTF	TGTGCCAGCAGCCGGGGACAGGGGGGCAACTATGGCTACACCTTC
TRBV24-1	.	once	TRBJ2-1	CATSDFQGHNEQFF	TGTGCCACCAGTGATTTCCAGGGTCACAATGAGCAGTTCTTC
TRBV20-1	.	many	TRBJ2-1	CSATPRVWEGEQFF	TGCAGTGCTACCCCGCGAGTTTGGGAAGGTGAGCAGTTCTTC
TRBV27	.	few	TRBJ2-7	CASIQGAGGGGEQYF	TGTGCCAGCATCCAGGGGGCAGGGGGGGGCGGCGAGCAGTACTTC
TRBV28	.	few	TRBJ2-2	CASMRGANTGELFF	TGTGCCAGTATGCGGGGAGCGAACACCGGGGAGCTGTTTTTT
TRBV20-1	.	few	TRBJ2-7	CSARDPGGRGSYEQYF	TGCAGTGCTAGAGATCCGGGGGGCAGGGGATCATACGAGCAGTACTTC
TRBV6-1	.	.	TRBJ1-2	CASRLTGHGYTF	TGTGCCAGCAGGTTGACAGGCCATGGCTACACCTTC
TRBV9	.	many	TRBJ2-7	CASSVDTGTSGEQYF	TGTGCCAGCAGCGTAGATACAGGGACTTCGGGGGAGCAGTACTTC
TRBV4-1	TRBD2	.	TRBJ2-7	CASSHAGLAGLYEQYF	TGCGCCAGCAGCCATGCGGGACTAGCGGGCCTCTACGAGCAGTACTTC
TRBV4-3	.	.	TRBJ1-2	CASSQNTGNYGYTF	TGCGCCAGCAGCCAAAACACGGGAAACTATGGCTACACCTTC
TRBV7-2	.	many	TRBJ2-7	CASSPQGGTGLHEQYF	TGTGCCAGCAGCCCGCAGGGGGGGACAGGCCTACACGAGCAGTACTTC
TRBV25-1	.	many	TRBJ1-2	CASSGGGYYGYTF	TGTGCCAGCAGTGGTGGGGGATACTATGGCTACACCTTC
TRBV6-2/TRBV6-3	TRBD1	once	TRBJ2-4	CASSRQGSIQYF	TGTGCCAGCAGTCGACAGGGAAGCATTCAGTACTTC